The clone carrying this T cell receptor beta chain was picked up a small number of times. The sample belongs to a study of T cell responses to AZD1222 COVID-19 vaccine. Libraries were prepared by immunoSEQ multiplex PCR; TCRdb keeps only in-frame clonotypes and omits some of them. The sample records about 110,000 clones, more than 75% being singletons. Germline assignment: CDR1 SGDLS and CDR2 YYNGEE. The CDR3 has 16 amino acids. J lost 5 bases, V lost 4 bases, and 11 bases had no gene match. Material: peripheral blood, obtained on day 0 of AZD1222 vaccination. The clonotype comes from an adult in good health. This chain uses TRBV9 with TRBJ2-5, with 10 bases aligning to TRBD1. Written as DNA, the CDR3 is TGTGCCAGCAGCCTTACTGCCGGGACAGGGGCGGAGACCCAGTACTTC. Amino acids: CASSLTAGTGAETQYF. The complete variable domain, with remaining parts taken from reference TRBV9 and TRBJ2-5, reads DSGVTQTPKHLITATGQRVTLRCSPRSGDLSVYWYQQSLDQGLQFLIQYYNGEERAKGNILERFSAQQFPDLHSELNLSSLELGDSALYFCASSLTAGTGAETQYFGPGTRLLVL.